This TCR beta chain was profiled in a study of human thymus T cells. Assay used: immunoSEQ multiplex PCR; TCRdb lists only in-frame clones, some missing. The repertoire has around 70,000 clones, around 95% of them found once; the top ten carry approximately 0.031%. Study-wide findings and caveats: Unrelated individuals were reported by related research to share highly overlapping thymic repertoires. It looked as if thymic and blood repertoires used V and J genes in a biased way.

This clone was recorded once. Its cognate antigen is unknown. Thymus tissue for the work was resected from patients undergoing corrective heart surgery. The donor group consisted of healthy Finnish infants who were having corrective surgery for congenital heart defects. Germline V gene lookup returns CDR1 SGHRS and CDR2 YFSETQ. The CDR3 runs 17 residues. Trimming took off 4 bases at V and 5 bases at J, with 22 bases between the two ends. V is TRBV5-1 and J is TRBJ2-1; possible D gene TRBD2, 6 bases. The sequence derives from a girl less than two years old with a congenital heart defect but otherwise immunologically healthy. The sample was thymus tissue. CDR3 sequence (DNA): TGCGCCAGCAGCGCGGACATCAAGACGGGACTTAACAATGAGCAGTTCTTC. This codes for CASSADIKTGLNNEQFF.